This T cell receptor (beta chain) appears in the sequencing data of a study of CD8+ T cells in alopecia areata. In its sample, this clone was seen a few times. The target antigen is unknown. General study results and limits: Many expanded lesional clones remained in scalp and blood on tofacitinib.

Extracted from the samples, RNA was reverse transcribed into cDNA to serve as the sequencing template. TCRdb's copy holds only in-frame clones and misses some; the assay was immunoSEQ multiplex PCR. The repertoire holds some 190,000 clones, with approximately 61% as singletons. The length of the CDR3 is 13 residues. Trimming removed 4 bases from V and 1 base from J, with 7 bases in between. Germline CDR1 and CDR2: ENHRY and SYGVKD. Regarding treatment: oral pan-JAK inhibitor, 5-10 mg twice daily. Sorted populations comprised CD4+ and CD8+ T cells obtained from PBMCs. The sequence was collected from a human donor with alopecia areata. V and J are TRBV10-3 and TRBJ1-1, with D unresolved. The source was CD4+ T cells sorted from blood, collected at week 24, from a patient treated with tofacitinib. The CDR3 protein is CAISGASNTEAFF. CDR3 nucleotide sequence: TGTGCCATCAGTGGGGCTTCGAACACTGAAGCTTTCTTT.